Listed here are 32 T cell receptor beta chains from one sample, sequenced in a study of cytomegalovirus exposure and HLA in healthy donors. Researchers ran the PCR with 60 Vbeta and 13 Jbeta primers. The table came from immunoSEQ multiplex PCR; TCRdb's copy has only in-frame clones and leaves some out. In the table there are about 150,000 clones, roughly 9.7% of which are singletons. The sequenced sample consisted of PBMCs. The source of these receptors is a man aged 45 to 65 in good health and CMV-seronegative.

This clone has just a few counts. The chain has TRBV15 and TRBJ1-4; 7 bases fit TRBD1. V lost 8 bases, J lost 3 bases, and 6 bases stayed unmatched. The CDR3 has 14 residues. Per germline, CDR1 LNHNV and CDR2 YYDKDF (reference sequence). The chain's CDR3 is CATRTDRSNEKLFF. CDR3 coding DNA: TGTGCCACCCGAACGGACAGGTCTAATGAAAAACTGTTTTTT.

The sample holds a few counts of this clone. The chain combines TRBV6-1 with TRBJ1-2; 7 bases fit TRBD1. The V gene end was trimmed by 5 bases and the J gene end by 6 bases; junction bases not matched to a gene: 3. This CDR3 has 12 amino acids. From germline, CDR1 is MNHNS and CDR2 SASEGT. CDR3: CASSPRGDGYTF. The CDR3 DNA follows: TGTGCCAGCAGTCCCAGGGGGGATGGCTACACCTTC.

The chain is built from TRBV4-1 and TRBJ1-2; 8 bases agree with TRBD1. Per the germline V gene, CDR1 is MGHRA and CDR2 is YSYEKL. The CDR3 consists of 15 residues. With V trimmed by 4 bases and J by 0 bases, 4 bases remained unmatched. CDR3 loop: CASSLQTGANYGYTF. DNA of the CDR3: TGCGCCAGCAGCCTACAGACAGGGGCTAACTATGGCTACACCTTC.

The chain combines TRBV5-1 with TRBJ1-5; D is ambiguous. V was shortened by 3 bases and J by 4 bases, with 14 bases between the two germline ends. Germline CDR1 and CDR2: SGHRS and YFSETQ. This CDR3 is built from 15 residues. This chain's CDR3 is CASSSTGKENQPQHF. The CDR3 bases are TGCGCCAGCAGCTCAACGGGAAAGGAGAATCAGCCCCAGCATTTT.

This clone has a handful of counts. The chain couples TRBV5-6 to TRBJ1-2, with D unclear. The CDR3 is 15 residues long. Germline V gene lookup returns CDR1 SGHDT and CDR2 YYEEEE. Trimming removed 0 bases at V and 1 base at J, with 10 bases between. The CDR3 coding sequence is TGTGCCAGCAGCTTGGATCCGGGGAGTAACTATGGCTACACCTTC. It translates to CASSLDPGSNYGYTF.

The V call is TRBV9, the J call TRBJ1-5; 7 positions match TRBD1. The V gene end was trimmed by 3 bases and the J gene end by 4 bases; junction bases not matched to a gene: 4. The CDR3 spans 14 residues. The germline gives CDR1 SGDLS, CDR2 YYNGEE. The CDR3 loop is CASSGGTANQPQHF. Written as DNA, the CDR3 is TGTGCCAGCAGCGGCGGGACAGCGAATCAGCCCCAGCATTTT.

The CDR3 here is CASGSRLGLADGYTF. CDR3 nucleotide sequence: TGTGCTAGTGGTTCCCGACTCGGACTCGCGGATGGCTACACCTTC. The chain has TRBV12-5 and TRBJ1-2; D is uncertain. CDR3 length: 15 residues. V was trimmed by 4 bases and J by 6 bases, leaving 18 bases between them. Germline loops: CDR1 LGHNT, CDR2 FRNRAP.

The rearrangement joins TRBV6-1 to TRBJ2-7; D call uncertain. CDR1 is MNHNS, CDR2 SASEGT, per germline. CDR3 length equals 14 residues. Trimming pared 5 bases from V and 1 base from J, leaving 12 bases between. CDR3 DNA sequence: TGTGCCAGCAGTCAAGACTCCGAATCCTACGAGCAGTACTTC. Protein product: CASSQDSESYEQYF.

A few counts support this clone. The chain employs TRBV19 and TRBJ1-2; D uncertain. Germline loops: CDR1 LNHDA, CDR2 SQIVND (reference sequence). V was trimmed by 1 base and J by 3 bases, leaving 15 bases between them. This CDR3 contains 16 residues. The CDR3 sequence is CASSIGLNPRDYGYTF. CDR3 nucleotide sequence: TGTGCCAGTAGTATAGGGCTCAACCCGAGGGACTATGGCTACACCTTC.

This clone was seen a handful of times. The rearrangement uses TRBV6-5 and TRBJ1-2, with TRBD1 matching 8 bases. This CDR3 region has 16 residues. CDR1 MNHEY and CDR2 SVGAGI come from the germline V gene. The V gene end was trimmed by 1 base and the J gene end by 6 bases; junction bases not matched to a gene: 10. The CDR3 DNA follows: TGTGCCAGCAGTTACTTTTCGGCAGGGGGCGTTGATGGCTACACCTTC. Translation gives CASSYFSAGGVDGYTF.

The chain is built from TRBV18 and TRBJ1-1; tentative D call: TRBD1 (5 bases). The CDR3 consists of 13 residues. V was shortened by 8 bases and J by 0 bases, with 10 bases between the two germline ends. In germline, CDR1 is KGHSH, CDR2 LQKENI. The CDR3 protein is CASLTDMNTEAFF. CDR3 bases: TGTGCCAGCCTGACGGACATGAACACTGAAGCTTTCTTT.

In its sample, this clone was seen a few times. This chain connects TRBV13 to TRBJ2-7; 11 nucleotides match TRBD1. Germline V gene data show CDR1 as PRHDT and CDR2 as FYEKMQ (reference sequence). After removal of 5 bases from V and 4 bases from J, the junction contained 4 bases not matched to a gene. The CDR3 spans 14 residues. In nucleotides, the CDR3 is TGTGCCAGCAGCCACGGGACAGGGGGTTACGAGCAGTACTTC. Residues: CASSHGTGGYEQYF. The entire variable domain, with the rest obtained from reference TRBV13 and TRBJ2-7, is as follows: AAGVIQSPRHLIKEKRETATLKCYPIPRHDTVYWYQQGPGQDPQFLISFYEKMQSDKGSIPDRFSAQQFSDYHSELNMSSLELGDSALYFCASSHGTGGYEQYFGPGTRLTVT.

V gene TRBV6-5 combines with J gene TRBJ2-1; D is uncertain. Germline V lookup: CDR1 MNHEY, CDR2 SVGAGI. The germline V and J ends were trimmed by 4 bases and 6 bases, with 16 bases remaining between them. This CDR3 has 15 amino acids. The CDR3 region has the DNA TGTGCCAGCAGTTCTCACCGAGGAGCGAGCAATGAGCAGTTCTTC. Amino acids: CASSSHRGASNEQFF.

This clone has only a few counts. J is TRBJ2-4 and V is TRBV6-5; D might be TRBD2 (6 bases). V lost 0 bases, J lost 8 bases, and 14 bases lay in between. This CDR3 region has 15 residues. Germline V lookup: CDR1 MNHEY, CDR2 SVGAGI. CDR3 sequence: CASSYSTPRRDIQYF. The CDR3 region has the DNA TGTGCCAGCAGTTACTCGACCCCCCGGAGGGACATTCAGTACTTC.

This clone came up a few times. The V gene is TRBV27, the J gene TRBJ2-5; no firm D call. In germline, CDR1 is MNHEY, CDR2 SMNVEV (reference sequence). The length of the CDR3 is 14 residues. Between the trimmed V and J ends, which lost 0 bases and 3 bases, there was a span of 8 bases. The CDR3 reads CASSLSDRKETQYF. The CDR3 DNA is TGTGCCAGCAGTTTATCAGATAGAAAAGAGACCCAGTACTTC.

This clone was observed a handful of times. V is TRBV28 and J is TRBJ1-2; perhaps TRBD1 as D (6 bases). The CDR3 contains 13 residues. The germline CDR1 and CDR2 sequences are MDHEN and SYDVKM. V was clipped by 2 bases and J by 2 bases, with 6 bases between them. The CDR3 loop reads CASSLGQNYGYTF. The CDR3 DNA is TGTGCCAGCAGTTTAGGACAGAACTATGGCTACACCTTC.

V and J are TRBV11-2 and TRBJ2-7; 9 bases line up with TRBD1. The J segment lost 0 bases and the V segment lost 5 bases, leaving 5 bases of the junction unmatched. Germline V gene lookup returns CDR1 SGHAT and CDR2 FQNNGV. The CDR3 consists of 15 residues. CDR3 coding DNA: TGTGCCAGCAGCGTTAGACAGGGGGTCTCCTACGAGCAGTACTTC. Amino acids: CASSVRQGVSYEQYF.

This clone showed up just a few times. The chain couples TRBV29-1 to TRBJ1-1; D not certain. The CDR3 sequence is 12 residues long. V gave up 5 bases and J gave up 4 bases, with 11 bases separating them. Germline V gene lookup returns CDR1 SQVTM and CDR2 ANQGSEA. The CDR3 coding sequence is TGCAGCGTTACTGCGGTGGGCACTGAAGCTTTCTTT. Translating it yields CSVTAVGTEAFF.

A remark on this clone: Distinct nucleotide sequences in the sample also encode this CDR3. J is TRBJ2-1 and V is TRBV28; tentative D call: TRBD1 (6 bases). The CDR3 sequence is 13 residues long. Germline loops: CDR1 MDHEN, CDR2 SYDVKM. The V and J ends lost 6 bases and 4 bases respectively, with 10 bases between them. CDR3 bases: TGTGCCAGCAGGACCGGGACATACAATGAGCAGTTCTTC. Protein product: CASRTGTYNEQFF.

DNA of the CDR3: TGTGCCAGCAGCCCAACACGACAGTTCTATGGCTACACCTTC. Protein sequence: CASSPTRQFYGYTF. This chain connects TRBV7-2 to TRBJ1-2; possible D gene TRBD1, 5 bases. Germline CDR1 SGHTA, CDR2 FQGNSA. CDR3 length: 14 amino acids. V lost 5 bases, J lost 4 bases, and 14 bases lay in between. The variable domain in full, completed from reference TRBV7-2 and TRBJ1-2, reads GAGVSQSPSNKVTEKGKDVELRCDPISGHTALYWYRQSLGQGLEFLIYFQGNSAPDKSGLPSDRFSAERTGGSVSTLTIQRTQQEDSAVYLCASSPTRQFYGYTFGSGTRLTVV.

This chain joins TRBV27 and TRBJ1-2; 10 nucleotides match TRBD1. Looked up from germline, CDR1 is MNHEY and CDR2 is SMNVEV (reference sequence). This CDR3 is 14 amino acids long. V lost 4 bases to trimming and J lost 6 bases; unmatched junction nucleotides: 5. CDR3 residues: CASSWGQGIHGYTF. In DNA form, the CDR3 reads TGTGCCAGCAGTTGGGGACAGGGGATTCATGGCTACACCTTC.

This clone has more than one count but fewer than ten. J is TRBJ2-5 and V is TRBV9, with D possibly matching TRBD1 (7 bases). Per the germline V gene, CDR1 is SGDLS and CDR2 is YYNGEE. V dropped 0 bases and J dropped 3 bases, with 18 bases sitting between them. The CDR3 runs 17 residues. This chain's CDR3 is CASSVGFSRGAEETQYF. The CDR3 bases are TGTGCCAGCAGCGTAGGTTTTTCCAGGGGGGCCGAAGAGACCCAGTACTTC.

The V gene is TRBV28, the J gene TRBJ2-5, with a tentative D call TRBD2 (5 bases). The DNA end favors TRBJ2-7, so the J call may be wrong. This CDR3 is built from 14 residues. From germline, CDR1 is MDHEN and CDR2 SYDVKM. The CDR3 DNA reads as TGTGCCAGCCAAGGCGGAGCGGAATCCTACGAGCAGTACTTC. Protein: CASQGGAESYEQYF.

There are a few counts of this clone. V is TRBV5-1 and J is TRBJ2-5; 8 positions agree with TRBD1. This CDR3 is 15 amino acids long. Germline assignment: CDR1 SGHRS and CDR2 YFSETQ. V lost 3 bases and J lost 2; bases outside the gene matches: 6. CDR3 nucleotide sequence: TGCGCCAGCAGCTCCAATACAGGGGGGCAAGAGACCCAGTACTTC. The encoded protein is CASSSNTGGQETQYF.

This clone has just a few counts. The rearrangement uses TRBV5-1 and TRBJ2-5; tentative D call: TRBD1 (6 bases). CDR3 length: 13 residues. The V gene lost 7 bases and the J gene lost 5 bases, with 15 bases spanning the gap. The germline gives CDR1 SGHRS, CDR2 YFSETQ. The CDR3, as DNA: TGCGCCAGCCGGCCAGGGGTGGACGAGACCCAGTACTTC. Translating it yields CASRPGVDETQYF.

This clone appeared a few times. This rearrangement joins TRBV6-5 to TRBJ1-2, with D unresolved. Trimming took 5 bases from V and 7 from J, leaving 11 bases between them. The CDR3 totals 12 residues. Germline lookup yields CDR1 MNHEY and CDR2 SVGAGI. The chain's CDR3 is CASSPRVGGYTF. For the CDR3, the DNA is TGTGCCAGCAGTCCCCGGGTAGGTGGCTACACCTTC.

The rearrangement joins TRBV29-1 to TRBJ2-3, with TRBD1 matching 8 bases. In germline, CDR1 is SQVTM, CDR2 ANQGSEA. V lost 7 bases to trimming and J lost 3 bases; unmatched junction nucleotides: 3. This CDR3 has 12 amino acids. The CDR3 loop reads CSGRQGTDTQYF. The CDR3 DNA reads TGCAGCGGCCGACAGGGGACAGATACGCAGTATTTT.

The sample holds a few counts of this clone. The same CDR3 is also encoded by other DNA sequences in this sample. V gene TRBV5-4 combines with J gene TRBJ2-3, with D possibly TRBD1 on 6 matching bases. Trimming removed 0 bases at V and 2 bases at J, with 10 bases between. There are 15 residues in the CDR3. Germline values: CDR1 SGHNT, CDR2 YYREEE (reference sequence). For the CDR3, the DNA is TGTGCCAGCAGCTTGGGTGGACAGTTCACAGATACGCAGTATTTT. Residues: CASSLGGQFTDTQYF.

This clone was seen only a few times. J is TRBJ1-1 and V is TRBV6-1; the match to TRBD1 covers 7 bases. After removal of 10 bases from V and 3 bases from J, the junction contained 11 bases not matched to a gene. This CDR3 has 14 residues. Germline values: CDR1 MNHNS, CDR2 SASEGT. The CDR3 spells CATRIVTGDTEAFF. The CDR3 DNA follows: TGTGCCACCCGGATTGTCACAGGGGACACTGAAGCTTTCTTT.

The chain couples TRBV5-1 to TRBJ1-1; the match to TRBD1 covers 9 bases. Per the germline V gene, CDR1 is SGHRS and CDR2 is YFSETQ. V shed 3 bases and J 0 bases; nucleotides not matched to a gene: 15. The CDR3 is 19 amino acids. The CDR3 protein is CASSYLSRDRVSMNTEAFF. CDR3 sequence (DNA): TGCGCCAGCAGCTACTTATCCCGGGACAGGGTGAGCATGAACACTGAAGCTTTCTTT.

This chain uses TRBV5-1 with TRBJ2-1; 10 bases fit TRBD2. Per the germline V gene, CDR1 is SGHRS and CDR2 is YFSETQ. The CDR3 extends over 15 amino acids. V lost 4 bases, J lost 5 bases, and 6 bases stayed unmatched. The CDR3 DNA reads TGCGCCAGCAGCATACTAGCGGGACAAGACAATGAGCAGTTCTTC. Translation gives CASSILAGQDNEQFF.

The gene calls are TRBV27 and TRBJ2-7; D is perhaps TRBD1 (6 bases). CDR1 and CDR2 from the germline V gene are MNHEY and SMNVEV (reference sequence). CDR3 length equals 15 residues. V was clipped by 6 bases and J by 2 bases, with 17 bases between them. This CDR3 reads CASRLTGTYPYEQYF. The CDR3 DNA sequence: TGTGCCAGCAGGTTAACAGGGACCTATCCCTACGAGCAGTACTTC.